These T cell receptor beta chains were read from a single sample in a study of T cells in narcolepsy. TCRdb's table, derived via immunoSEQ multiplex PCR, lists solely in-frame clones and lacks some. Among some 34,000 clones, over 65% were seen once, and the ten largest hold 2.3%. Input material: memory (CD45RA-) CD4+ T cells from blood. The receptors were gathered from a human donor in good health. Each CDR3 is given with its conserved first and last residue. A D gene is named only where the DNA matches it firmly. The size entry is marked missing in some rows and otherwise reads once, few, many or a size class.

J,length,size,V,D,DNA,CDR3
TRBJ2-2,14,-,TRBV29-1,-,TGCAGCGTTGATGGGGGGCGGAACACCGGGGAGCTGTTTTTT,CSVDGGRNTGELFF
TRBJ2-5,14,-,TRBV18,-,TGTGCCAGCTCACCCGAGACTAGGGTAGAGACCCAGTACTTC,CASSPETRVETQYF
TRBJ1-1,12,-,TRBV27,TRBD1,TGTGCCAGCAGTCCGGACAGGGTGAGGGCTTTCTTT,CASSPDRVRAFF
TRBJ2-7,16,few,TRBV7-2,TRBD1,TGTGCCAGCAGCTTAGCTGTGGGCAGGGGGATTGGCGAGCAGTACTTC,CASSLAVGRGIGEQYF
TRBJ2-2,14,-,TRBV14,-,TGTGCCAGCAGCCAATGGGAGGTGCCCGGGGAGCTGTTTTTT,CASSQWEVPGELFF
TRBJ2-4,12,once,TRBV11-3,-,TGTGCCAGCAGCTTAAGGGGAGATCTTCAGTACTTC,CASSLRGDLQYF
TRBJ2-7,14,-,TRBV7-6,TRBD2,TGTGCCAGCAGCTGCTGGGACTACTCCTACGAGCAGTACTTC,CASSCWDYSYEQYF
TRBJ2-3,11,-,TRBV20-1,-,TGCAGTGCCCCGTTTCCAGATACGCAGTATTTT,CSAPFPDTQYF
TRBJ2-1,16,-,TRBV7-3,-,TGTGCCAGCAGCTTACTAGGACAGAGCTCCTACAATGAGCAGTTCTTC,CASSLLGQSSYNEQFF
TRBJ1-5,13,-,TRBV6-5,-,TGTGCCAGCAGTTATGGGGTGAAGGAGCCCCAGCATTTT,CASSYGVKEPQHF
TRBJ1-5,17,once,TRBV19,-,TGTGCCAGTAGTATAGTAGACGGTGGGGGCAGCAATCAGCCCCAGCATTTT,CASSIVDGGGSNQPQHF
TRBJ1-4,14,-,TRBV19,TRBD1,TGTGCCAGTAGTACGACAGGGATTGGGGAAAAACTGTTTTTT,CASSTTGIGEKLFF
TRBJ2-7,15,-,TRBV7-2,TRBD2,TGTGCCAGCAGCTTAGAGGGACTAGCGATTTACGAGCAGTACTTC,CASSLEGLAIYEQYF
TRBJ1-1,16,-,TRBV7-6,TRBD1,TGTGCCAGCAGCTTATCCCCCCAGGGGGTCCCTTCTGAAGCTTTCTTT,CASSLSPQGVPSEAFF
TRBJ2-5,15,-,TRBV19,TRBD1,TGTGCCAGTTCTGTCGACAGGGGGCGGAGGGAGACCCAGTACTTC,CASSVDRGRRETQYF
TRBJ2-3,15,-,TRBV6-6,-,TGTGCCAGCAGTTATCAGCCCAGGATCACAGATACGCAGTATTTT,CASSYQPRITDTQYF
TRBJ2-3,15,-,TRBV14,-,TGTGCCAGCAGCCAAGTTTTAGGGCCCGGAGATACGCAGTATTTT,CASSQVLGPGDTQYF
TRBJ2-2,14,-,TRBV5-1,-,TGCGCCAGCAGCCCCTACCCGGGGACCGGGGAGCTGTTTTTT,CASSPYPGTGELFF
TRBJ2-7,14,-,TRBV11-3,-,TGTGCCAGCAGCTTAGAGCGGTCTACCTACGAGCAGTACTTC,CASSLERSTYEQYF
TRBJ1-2,12,-,TRBV4-2,-,TGTGCCAGCAGCCAAGATGACTATGGCTACACCTTC,CASSQDDYGYTF
TRBJ2-2,12,-,TRBV6-5,-,TGTGCCAGCCGTAGGAACACCGGGGAGCTGTTTTTT,CASRRNTGELFF
TRBJ2-7,16,once,TRBV4-2,TRBD1,TGTGCCAGCAGCCAAGACACGGGACAGATCACCTACGAGCAGTACTTC,CASSQDTGQITYEQYF
TRBJ2-7,13,-,TRBV6-1,-,TGTGCCAGCGGTATGGGCCCGGGTCGCGAGCAGTACTTC,CASGMGPGREQYF
TRBJ1-3,14,-,TRBV10-3,-,TGTGCCATCGGCGACGGTAGCTCTGGAAACACCATATATTTT,CAIGDGSSGNTIYF
TRBJ2-7,12,-,TRBV30,-,TGTGCCTGGTCCCTACAGGGCCACGAGCAGTACTTC,CAWSLQGHEQYF
TRBJ2-7,11,few,TRBV9,-,TGTGCCAGTGGACAGTATCGCGAGCAGTACTTC,CASGQYREQYF
TRBJ2-3,15,-,TRBV11-2,TRBD2,TGTGCCAGCAGCTTGTTGCCTAGCGGGAGAGCTACGCAGTATTTT,CASSLLPSGRATQYF
TRBJ1-1,14,-,TRBV6-1,TRBD1,TGTGCCAGCAGTGAAAACAGGGGAAGAACTGAAGCTTTCTTT,CASSENRGRTEAFF
TRBJ1-1,15,-,TRBV6-1,TRBD1,TGTGCCAGCAGTGACAGGGGGTGGGGGAACACTGAAGCTTTCTTT,CASSDRGWGNTEAFF
TRBJ2-3,15,-,TRBV2,-,TGTGCCAGCTTTTCGAGCGGTTTTAGCACAGATACGCAGTATTTT,CASFSSGFSTDTQYF
TRBJ2-7,12,-,TRBV30,-,TGTGCCTGGAGCGACCAGTATGGAGAGCAGTACTTC,CAWSDQYGEQYF
TRBJ2-3,17,once,TRBV15,-,TGTGCCACCAGCAGAGATCTAAGGGACACTCGCACAGATACGCAGTATTTT,CATSRDLRDTRTDTQYF
TRBJ1-4,17,-,TRBV7-9,-,TGTGCCAGCAGCCCGGAGACCTTCGGGACAAAGGATGAAAAACTGTTTTTT,CASSPETFGTKDEKLFF
TRBJ1-1,14,-,TRBV6-5,-,TGTGCCAGCGTACGATCCGGGCTGAACACTGAAGCTTTCTTT,CASVRSGLNTEAFF
TRBJ1-1,14,-,TRBV7-2,-,TGTGCCAGCAGCTTAGTCGCCGGGAACACTGAAGCTTTCTTT,CASSLVAGNTEAFF
TRBJ2-4,13,-,TRBV6-1,-,TGTGCCGCCTCAGTAGAAGCCAAAAACATTCAGTACTTC,CAASVEAKNIQYF